The 2 T cell receptor beta chains listed next were all sequenced from one sample in a study of cytomegalovirus exposure and HLA in healthy donors. Primers included in the PCR were 60 Vbeta and 13 Jbeta primers. TCRdb's copy holds only in-frame clones and misses some; the assay was immunoSEQ multiplex PCR. Among about 120,000 clones listed, 77% were seen once. Sequenced sample: PBMCs. The source of these receptors is a man between 35 and 55 years old in good health and CMV-seropositive.

CDR3 residues: CASSNTGIYGYTF. In DNA, the CDR3 is TGTGCCAGCAGCAACACAGGGATCTATGGCTACACCTTC. This chain uses TRBV11-2 with TRBJ1-2; D perhaps matches TRBD1 (6 bases). Germline V CDR1 and CDR2: SGHAT, FQNNGV. This CDR3 region has 13 residues. The V and J ends lost 5 bases and 4 bases respectively, with 11 bases between them.

This clone was recorded once. This chain links TRBV11-2 with TRBJ1-5; no clear D gene. The CDR3 is made up of 15 amino acids. V dropped 3 bases and J dropped 1 base, with 10 bases sitting between them. CDR1 and CDR2 from the germline V gene are SGHAT and FQNNGV. The CDR3 region has the DNA TGTGCCAGCAGCTTTAAGGGCGGGAGCAATCAGCCCCAGCATTTT. It translates to CASSFKGGSNQPQHF.